The sequence of this T cell receptor beta chain was determined in a study of T cell responses to AZD1222 COVID-19 vaccine. Broader study findings: Spike-specific TCR breadth and depth rose after two AZD1222 doses. Nearly half of spike-specific TCRs reportedly go after variant regions that carry no mutations. In a largely white British group with more females than males, clonal diversity was possibly underestimated. Spike-wide coverage was observed for vaccine-associated CD4 TCRs, with dominant responses at 160-218 and 743-854.

With V trimmed by 4 bases and J by 0 bases, 3 bases remained unmatched. Germline V gives CDR1 LNHDA, CDR2 SQIVND (reference sequence). There are 16 residues in the CDR3. Comments on this clone: Its antigen is unidentified.

Using immunoSEQ multiplex PCR, the repertoire was profiled, and TCRdb retains in-frame clones only, with some absent. The table includes about 130,000 clones, about 93% detected once. This TCR was recovered from an adult in good health. The material was peripheral blood, obtained on day 0 of AZD1222 vaccination. The V and J genes are TRBV19 and TRBJ2-1; 10 bases map to TRBD2. CDR3 sequence: CASSRSSGSSYNEQFF. The CDR3 bases are TGTGCCAGTAGTAGATCTAGCGGGAGCTCCTACAATGAGCAGTTCTTC.